This TCR beta chain was retrieved from a study of blood T cell repertoires in COVID-19. The wider study: Samples taken during acute and convalescent COVID-19 were collected in the United States, Italy and Spain. Nucleic acid was either cDNA or gDNA, and it came from T cells, B-cell-depleted T cells, or PBMCs.

J gave up 15 bases and V 0 bases, and 11 bases lay outside the gene matches. This CDR3 region has 14 residues. Germline CDR1 MNHEY, CDR2 SVGAGI. Seattle patients were enrolled during active infection and followed longitudinally. The repertoire was sequenced with immunoSEQ multiplex PCR; TCRdb's copy has only in-frame clones and lacks some. This sample has 300,000 to 400,000 clones, with approximately 90% found just once. Sequenced sample: peripheral blood. The chain is built from TRBV6-5 and TRBJ2-1; 7 bases are shared with TRBD1. This clonotype originated in a woman younger than 45 with COVID-19, enrolled during active disease. The CDR3 loop is CASSYSNERDRVFF. The DNA for the CDR3 is TGTGCCAGCAGTTACTCGAATGAACGCGACAGGGTGTTCTTC.